A selection of T cell receptor beta chains follows, all from one sample in a study of cytomegalovirus exposure and HLA in healthy donors. Some clones are missing from TCRdb's copy, which holds only in-frame ones; the method was immunoSEQ multiplex PCR. Found here are almost 65,000 clones, under 85% of them singletons; the top ten hold around 5.1%. Sample: PBMCs. The receptors were sampled from a male donor in good health and CMV-seropositive. CDR3s include the opening cysteine and the closing phenylalanine or tryptophan. A D gene is named only where the DNA matches it firmly. Clone size appears in some rows only: once, few, many, or a class for an expanded clone.

.,TRBV7-8,TRBJ1-6,.,CASSLVSRAVGSPLHF,TGTGCCAGCAGCTTAGTATCCAGGGCGGTAGGTTCACCCCTCCACTTT
.,TRBV16,TRBJ1-2,.,CASSQSDPGRGGYTF,TGTGCCAGCAGCCAATCCGATCCGGGGCGGGGTGGCTACACCTTC
TRBD1,TRBV5-8,TRBJ1-1,.,CASSWKDRGHTEAFF,TGTGCCAGCAGCTGGAAAGACAGGGGCCACACTGAAGCTTTCTTT
.,TRBV7-2,TRBJ2-7,.,CASSLSTYEQYF,TGTGCCAGCAGCTTATCCACCTACGAGCAGTACTTC
TRBD2,TRBV27,TRBJ2-7,.,CASSLGGGFNEQYF,TGTGCCAGCAGTTTAGGCGGGGGGTTCAACGAGCAGTACTTC
.,TRBV5-4,TRBJ2-5,few,CASSPGGPETQYF,TGTGCCAGCAGCCCGGGGGGCCCGGAGACCCAGTACTTC
.,TRBV29-1,TRBJ1-4,.,CSVNSKLGAVEKLFF,TGCAGCGTCAACTCGAAACTGGGGGCGGTCGAAAAACTGTTTTTT
.,TRBV30,TRBJ2-1,.,CAWSVPGNRNEQFF,TGTGCCTGGAGTGTGCCAGGGAATCGCAATGAGCAGTTCTTC
.,TRBV29-1,TRBJ2-7,.,CSVEEPRDYEQYF,TGCAGCGTTGAAGAGCCCAGGGACTACGAGCAGTACTTC
.,TRBV4-3,TRBJ2-6,.,CASSQDGSSGANVLTF,TGCGCCAGCAGCCAAGATGGCAGCTCTGGGGCCAACGTCCTGACTTTC
TRBD2,TRBV4-2,TRBJ2-3,once,CASSQAGLAGSTDTQYF,TGTGCCAGCAGCCAAGCGGGACTAGCGGGTAGCACAGATACGCAGTATTTT
TRBD1,TRBV30,TRBJ1-5,.,CAWSGSFGRGLVEPQHF,TGTGCCTGGAGTGGTTCGTTTGGCAGGGGGCTTGTTGAGCCCCAGCATTTT
.,TRBV18,TRBJ1-4,few,CASSRGTGEKLFF,TGTGCCAGCTCCCGGGGAACTGGGGAAAAACTGTTTTTT
.,TRBV19,TRBJ2-7,.,CASSFGSSYEQYF,TGTGCCAGTAGCTTTGGGAGTTCCTACGAGCAGTACTTC
TRBD1,TRBV6-5,TRBJ2-7,few,CASSYSSRTGGLYF,TGTGCCAGCAGTTACTCATCACGGACAGGCGGCCTGTACTTC
TRBD2,TRBV6-4,TRBJ2-3,.,CASSAAGGHDTQYF,TGTGCCAGCAGTGCGGCGGGGGGGCATGATACGCAGTATTTT
TRBD1,TRBV5-1,TRBJ2-5,.,CASSRGQVQETQYF,TGCGCCAGCAGCCGAGGACAGGTTCAAGAGACCCAGTACTTC
TRBD1,TRBV30,TRBJ1-1,.,CAWRIAWDRGKTEAFF,TGTGCCTGGAGAATAGCTTGGGACAGGGGAAAGACTGAAGCTTTCTTT
TRBD1,TRBV4-3,TRBJ1-4,.,CASSQRQGLGEKLFF,TGCGCCAGCAGCCAACGACAGGGGCTGGGGGAAAAACTGTTTTTT
.,TRBV9,TRBJ2-3,.,CASSVESRYTDTQYF,TGTGCCAGCAGCGTAGAGTCCAGATACACAGATACGCAGTATTTT
.,TRBV6-5,TRBJ1-3,.,CASKAGRQSGNTIYF,TGTGCCAGCAAGGCAGGGAGGCAATCTGGAAACACCATATATTTT
.,TRBV18,TRBJ1-3,.,CASSPGIRTPGNTIYF,TGTGCCAGCTCACCAGGGATCAGGACTCCGGGAAACACCATATATTTT
.,TRBV20-1,TRBJ1-2,once,CSARDPYGYTF,TGCAGTGCCAGGGATCCCTATGGCTACACCTTC
.,TRBV7-3,TRBJ2-5,.,CASSLAGGLGETQYF,TGTGCCAGCAGCTTAGCAGGAGGTTTGGGAGAGACCCAGTACTTC
TRBD2,TRBV5-4,TRBJ2-1,.,CASSPVRGGPKGNEQFF,TGTGCCAGCAGCCCGGTCCGGGGGGGCCCAAAGGGCAATGAGCAGTTCTTC
TRBD1,TRBV4-2,TRBJ2-5,once,CASSQTSGTGVAETQYF,TGTGCCAGCAGCCAGACTTCTGGGACAGGGGTAGCAGAGACCCAGTACTTC
.,TRBV12-5,TRBJ2-5,.,CASGLVLRPAYQETQYF,TGTGCTAGTGGTTTGGTATTGAGGCCAGCGTACCAAGAGACCCAGTACTTC
TRBD2,TRBV11-2,TRBJ2-7,.,CASSLETSGIYEQYF,TGTGCCAGCAGCTTAGAAACTAGCGGGATCTACGAGCAGTACTTC
TRBD2,TRBV5-4,TRBJ2-5,.,CASSSGTSQETQYF,TGTGCCAGCAGCTCTGGGACTAGCCAAGAGACCCAGTACTTC
TRBD1,TRBV7-6,TRBJ2-7,.,CASSPSPGQGAGEQYF,TGTGCCAGCAGCCCCTCACCGGGACAGGGGGCTGGGGAGCAGTACTTC
.,TRBV11-2,TRBJ1-2,.,CASPDLPNYGYTF,TGTGCCAGCCCCGACTTGCCAAACTATGGCTACACCTTC
.,TRBV18,TRBJ1-1,.,CASSRADSSTEAFF,TGTGCCAGCTCCCGAGCCGACAGTTCCACTGAAGCTTTCTTT
TRBD1,TRBV6-1,TRBJ2-7,.,CASRLQGALYEQYF,TGTGCCAGCAGATTACAGGGGGCTCTCTACGAGCAGTACTTC
TRBD2,TRBV29-1,TRBJ2-1,.,CSASSGSSSYNEQFF,TGCAGCGCGTCTAGCGGGTCAAGCTCCTACAATGAGCAGTTCTTC
.,TRBV28,TRBJ2-7,once,CASSLSQVDTLEQYF,TGTGCCAGCAGTTTGTCTCAGGTGGATACGTTAGAGCAGTACTTC
.,TRBV7-9,TRBJ1-2,.,CASSGEVTPAGGYTF,TGTGCCAGCAGCGGGGAGGTCACGCCTGCGGGCGGCTACACCTTC
.,TRBV7-6,TRBJ2-3,.,CASSLLGGSDTQYF,TGTGCCAGCAGCTTGTTGGGGGGATCAGATACGCAGTATTTT
TRBD1,TRBV11-1,TRBJ2-7,.,CASSRTGQAYEQYF,TGTGCCAGCAGCCGGACAGGGCAGGCCTACGAGCAGTACTTC
.,TRBV27,TRBJ2-2,.,CASSLSPAGELFF,TGTGCCAGCAGTTTATCCCCAGCCGGGGAGCTGTTTTTT
.,TRBV19,TRBJ1-5,.,CASSIEGNSNQPQHF,TGTGCCAGTAGTATCGAGGGAAATAGCAATCAGCCCCAGCATTTT
TRBD2,TRBV11-3,TRBJ2-1,.,CASSPGTSGGSYNEQFF,TGTGCCAGCAGCCCAGGGACTAGCGGGGGGTCCTACAATGAGCAGTTCTTC
.,TRBV30,TRBJ2-1,.,CAWSGRGPYNEQFF,TGTGCCTGGAGTGGGAGGGGGCCCTACAATGAGCAGTTCTTC
.,TRBV6-5,TRBJ1-1,few,CASSKPSVREAFF,TGTGCCAGCAGTAAGCCCAGCGTTCGAGAAGCTTTCTTT
.,TRBV9,TRBJ1-1,.,CASSVEGGRAEAFF,TGTGCCAGCAGCGTAGAAGGTGGGAGGGCTGAAGCTTTCTTT
.,TRBV5-6,TRBJ2-7,.,CASSSRRRASYEQYF,TGTGCCAGCAGCTCCAGACGGCGGGCGTCCTACGAGCAGTACTTC
.,TRBV4-1,TRBJ2-7,.,CASSHGRGSYEQYF,TGCGCCAGCAGCCATGGACGGGGCTCCTACGAGCAGTACTTC
.,TRBV27,TRBJ1-2,.,CASSPVGGGYTF,TGTGCCAGCAGCCCGGTCGGGGGAGGCTACACCTTC
TRBD2,TRBV7-9,TRBJ2-5,.,CASSLGLAGGQETQYF,TGTGCCAGCAGCTTAGGACTAGCGGGGGGTCAAGAGACCCAGTACTTC
TRBD1,TRBV6-5,TRBJ2-7,.,CASSLGLGDSSYEQYF,TGTGCCAGCAGTTTGGGTCTCGGGGACAGTAGCTACGAGCAGTACTTC
.,TRBV2,TRBJ2-3,.,CASRSDRRTDTQYF,TGTGCCAGCAGATCTGACAGACGCACAGATACGCAGTATTTT